This T cell receptor (beta chain) was retrieved from a study of low-dose radiotherapy and immunotherapy resistance in tumors. Gene-specific TRAV and TRBV primers were used for first-strand cDNA, covering alpha and beta chains. TCRs were amplified for approximately 21 PCR cycles with a constant-region primer and V-primer adapter. One entry per CDR3 protein results from TCRdb running MiXCR on the reads. The repertoire holds about 100,000 distinct CDR3 sequences, with less than 25% as singletons. This clonotype was seen ten or more times. The germline V gene has CDR1 SNHLY and CDR2 FYNNEI. The J segment lost 3 bases and the V segment lost 6 bases, leaving 14 bases of the junction unmatched. There are 17 residues in the CDR3. Regarding time point: after trial treatment. The treatment was: LDRT plus nivolumab, ipilimumab, low-dose cyclophosphamide and aspirin (RACIN trial).

This rearrangement joins TRBV2 to TRBJ1-5; 7 bases match TRBD1. Here the sequenced sample was PBMCs, taken after low-dose radiotherapy plus immunotherapy. The TCR was taken from a male donor with prostate cancer. CDR3 in amino acids: CASSPSAGTEDNQPQHF. In DNA, the CDR3 is TGTGCCAGCAGCCCGTCTGCTGGGACAGAAGACAATCAGCCCCAGCATTTT.